This entry lists 23 T cell receptor beta chains sequenced from one sample in a study of human T cells and chemical hapten exposure. Time point specified: pre-sensitization, week 0. Stated treatment: therapeutic diphenylcyclopropenone sensitization with weekly scalp DPC. One entry per CDR3 protein results from TCRdb running MiXCR on the RACE reads. Among about 120,000 distinct CDR3 sequences listed, about 13% were seen once. Sequenced material: whole blood, taken in connection with sensitization to the hapten diphenylcyclopropenone (DPC). These receptors were obtained from a woman younger than 30 with alopecia areata. Some clones in this sample may be carry-over from other donors' samples.

Many counts were recorded for this clonotype. This chain uses TRBV7-8 with TRBJ2-7; TRBD1 matches at 10 bases. With V trimmed by 5 bases and J by 7 bases, 8 bases remained unmatched. The CDR3 length is 14 residues. Germline-derived CDR1 and CDR2 are SGHVS and FQNEAQ. CDR3 DNA sequence: TGTGCCAGCAGCCTGCGACAGGGGGCGGAAGAGCAGTACTTC. Translation gives CASSLRQGAEEQYF.

Many counts were recorded for this clonotype. This sequence joins TRBV5-4 and TRBJ2-7, with 10 bases matching TRBD1. CDR1 is SGHNT and CDR2 is YYREEE in the germline V gene (reference sequence). The trim removed 7 bases at V and 3 bases at J, leaving 7 bases unmatched. The CDR3 runs to 14 residues. CDR3 loop: CASHRDRGSYEQYF. Written as DNA, the CDR3 is TGTGCCAGCCATCGGGACAGGGGTAGCTACGAGCAGTACTTC.

There are many counts of this clonotype. J is TRBJ1-5 and V is TRBV7-9; 7 nucleotides agree with TRBD1. There are 13 residues in the CDR3. After removal of 5 bases from V and 6 bases from J, the junction contained 4 bases not matched to a gene. CDR1 is SEHNR, CDR2 FQNEAQ, per germline (reference sequence). The CDR3 coding sequence is TGTGCCAGCAGCCTCACAGGGGTTCAGCCCCAGCATTTT. Its translation is CASSLTGVQPQHF.

The table lists this clonotype with many counts. The chain carries TRBV18 and TRBJ1-1; no clear D. The CDR3 sequence is 13 residues long. Trimming removed 3 bases at V and 3 bases at J, with 8 bases between. Germline loops: CDR1 KGHSH, CDR2 LQKENI. The CDR3 DNA follows: TGTGCCAGCTCACCCCTCGGTGACACTGAAGCTTTCTTT. Protein: CASSPLGDTEAFF.

The chain combines TRBV29-1 with TRBJ2-7; 7 nucleotides match TRBD1. The germline V gene encodes CDR1 SQVTM and CDR2 ANQGSEA. J lost 2 bases, V lost 5 bases, and 6 bases had no gene match. There are 13 residues in the CDR3. This CDR3 is CSVSGTETYEQYF. In DNA, the CDR3 is TGCAGCGTTTCCGGGACAGAGACCTACGAGCAGTACTTC.

The chain uses TRBV27 and TRBJ1-2, with a tentative D call TRBD1 (5 bases). This CDR3 is 19 amino acids long. V was trimmed by 4 bases and J by 4 bases, leaving 28 bases between them. Germline V CDR1 and CDR2: MNHEY, SMNVEV (reference sequence). CDR3 sequence (DNA): TGTGCCAGCAGTTCCATGATGCACAACCGCAGGGTTAATTTCTATGGCTACACCTTC. Its protein is CASSSMMHNRRVNFYGYTF.

This clonotype was detected only a few times. This chain joins TRBV3-2 and TRBJ1-2; the tabulated D call, TRBD1, remains unverified against the DNA. TRBV3-2 is noted as a pseudogene. The length of the CDR3 is 14 residues. The CDR3 DNA reads TGTGCCAGCAGGCGACAGGGGCCTATCTATGGCTACACCTTC. Amino acids: CASRRQGPIYGYTF.

The V and J genes are TRBV10-2 and TRBJ2-4; D uncertain. The CDR3 sequence is 15 residues long. Per germline, CDR1 WSHSY and CDR2 SAAADI. The V end was cut by 2 bases, the J end by 0 bases, with 8 bases between. The CDR3 sequence: CASSEAVLAKNIQYF. CDR3 sequence (DNA): TGCGCCAGCAGTGAGGCAGTTCTAGCCAAAAACATTCAGTACTTC.

This clonotype was detected a few times. J is TRBJ2-1 and V is TRBV29-1, with 9 bases identical to TRBD1. The CDR3 consists of 13 residues. The V gene's germline CDR1 is SQVTM and CDR2 ANQGSEA. Trimming at V came to 8 bases and at J to 8 bases, leaving 10 bases not matched to a gene. CDR3 nucleotide sequence: TGCAGCTCTCGGGACAGGGATGGCGATGAGCAGTTCTTC. The encoded protein is CSSRDRDGDEQFF.

This clonotype was observed a few times. The rearrangement uses TRBV6-1 and TRBJ2-7, with a tentative D call TRBD2 (6 bases). In germline, CDR1 is MNHNS, CDR2 SASEGT. This CDR3 contains 14 residues. V lost 7 bases and J 0 bases, leaving 13 bases between the germline ends. CDR3 in amino acids: CASTNAGGSYEQYF. CDR3 sequence (DNA): TGTGCCAGCACCAACGCCGGGGGCTCCTACGAGCAGTACTTC.

This clonotype was seen at least ten times. This rearrangement joins TRBV20-1 to TRBJ1-2, with a possible D match to TRBD1 (6 bases). In germline, CDR1 is DFQATT, CDR2 SNEGSKA (reference sequence). This CDR3 is built from 15 residues. Trimming pared 0 bases from V and 0 bases from J, leaving 11 bases between. This chain's CDR3 is CSARDRPGANYGYTF. CDR3 nucleotide sequence: TGCAGTGCTAGAGATCGGCCAGGGGCTAACTATGGCTACACCTTC.

This chain connects TRBV5-1 to TRBJ1-1; possible D gene TRBD1, 6 bases. V was pared by 2 bases and J by 2 bases, with 7 bases between. The germline gives CDR1 SGHRS, CDR2 YFSETQ. The CDR3 loop spans 13 amino acids. The CDR3, as DNA: TGCGCCAGCAGCTTCGGGACAAACACTGAAGCTTTCTTT. Its translation: CASSFGTNTEAFF. Complete variable domain (other parts from reference TRBV5-1 and TRBJ1-1): KAGVTQTPRYLIKTRGQQVTLSCSPISGHRSVSWYQQTPGQGLQFLFEYFSETQRNKGNFPGRFSGRQFSNSRSEMNVSTLELGDSALYLCASSFGTNTEAFFGQGTRLTVV.

In this sample, this clonotype turned up a few times. The V call is TRBV12-3 or TRBV12-4, the J call TRBJ1-2; D gene unclear. This CDR3 contains 13 residues. Trimming pared 3 bases from V and 2 bases from J, leaving 7 bases between. CDR3 region: CASSFLGNYGYTF. The CDR3 DNA reads as TGTGCCAGCAGTTTCTTGGGAAACTATGGCTACACCTTC.

This clonotype was found a few times. The gene calls are TRBV27 and TRBJ2-3; D is tentatively TRBD1 or TRBD2 (5 bases each). CDR1 MNHEY and CDR2 SMNVEV come from the germline V gene (reference sequence). The CDR3 sequence is 15 residues long. V shed 5 bases and J shed 2 bases, with 14 bases lying between them. The CDR3 DNA reads TGTGCCAGCAGTCCTCCGGACGGGACCACAGATACGCAGTATTTT. It encodes CASSPPDGTTDTQYF.

This clonotype has only a few counts. The J gene is TRBJ1-2, the V gene TRBV6-2 or TRBV6-3, with 7 bases aligning to TRBD1. The CDR3 totals 14 residues. V was pared by 10 bases and J by 6 bases, with 14 bases of the junction left unmatched. Germline-derived CDR1 and CDR2 are MNHEY and SVGEGT. The CDR3 DNA reads as TGTGCCACCGGGGCCAACAGGGGTCCGGATGGCTACACCTTC. Translated, it gives CATGANRGPDGYTF.

This clonotype has just a few counts. The V gene is TRBV18, the J gene TRBJ1-5; possible D gene TRBD1, 6 bases. Germline values: CDR1 KGHSH, CDR2 LQKENI. This CDR3 is 13 amino acids long. The germline V and J ends were trimmed by 4 bases and 4 bases, with 8 bases remaining between them. CDR3: CASSQGQNQPQHF. The CDR3 DNA reads TGTGCCAGCTCACAAGGACAGAATCAGCCCCAGCATTTT.

In its sample, this clonotype was seen many times. The rearrangement links TRBV7-9 to TRBJ2-7; the D gene is possibly TRBD1 (6 bases). The germline gives CDR1 SEHNR, CDR2 FQNEAQ (reference sequence). Deletions cut 2 bases from V and 0 bases from J, with 20 bases between. This CDR3 spans 18 amino acids. The CDR3 is CASSLTSAETGYSYEQYF. CDR3 coding DNA: TGTGCCAGCAGCTTAACTTCGGCCGAGACAGGCTACTCCTACGAGCAGTACTTC.

This clonotype was picked up a small number of times. This chain links TRBV27 with TRBJ2-2; TRBD1 agrees at 9 bases. V lost 10 bases and J lost 5; bases outside the gene matches: 14. This CDR3 comprises 16 residues. The germline V gene has CDR1 MNHEY and CDR2 SMNVEV (reference sequence). CDR3 protein: CATIGPGTGKTGELFF. The CDR3 DNA follows: TGTGCCACCATAGGCCCCGGGACAGGGAAGACCGGGGAGCTGTTTTTT.

The chain joins TRBV20-1 to TRBJ2-3; the D is unclear. CDR1 DFQATT and CDR2 SNEGSKA come from the germline V gene (reference sequence). This CDR3 comprises 13 residues. Trimming stripped 1 base from V and 2 bases from J, with 7 bases between. CDR3 in DNA: TGCAGTGCTAGAGTTCAGGTCACAGATACGCAGTATTTT. Its translation: CSARVQVTDTQYF.

The chain couples TRBV5-1 to TRBJ1-5; D is undetermined. V lost 0 bases and J lost 4, with 8 bases in between. CDR1 and CDR2 (germline): SGHRS, YFSETQ. The CDR3 length is 14 residues. The DNA of the CDR3 is TGCGCCAGCAGCTTGGGGATAGGGAATCAGCCCCAGCATTTT. Amino acids: CASSLGIGNQPQHF.

This clonotype appeared a few times. This chain connects TRBV12-2 to TRBJ2-7; TRBD1, the table's D call, was not compared with the DNA. TRBV12-2 is deemed a pseudogene. The CDR3 is 16 residues long. The CDR3, as DNA: TGTGCAAGTCGCTTCCCGACAGGGTGGAGGGACTACGAGCAGTACTTC. Protein sequence: CASRFPTGWRDYEQYF.

At least ten counts were recorded for this clonotype. The chain is built from TRBV7-8 and TRBJ2-5, with no clear D. The length of the CDR3 is 15 residues. Germline loops: CDR1 SGHVS, CDR2 FQNEAQ. V was cut by 2 bases and J by 2 bases, with 12 bases left in between. The CDR3 bases are TGTGCCAGCAGCTTAATAGGGCATACTCAAGAGACCCAGTACTTC. Its translation is CASSLIGHTQETQYF.

This CDR3 is CASSPATGELFF. The CDR3 region has the DNA TGTGCCAGCTCTCCGGCGACCGGGGAGCTGTTTTTT. The rearrangement links TRBV6-1 to TRBJ2-2; unclear D gene. Trimming removed 8 bases at V and 5 bases at J, with 9 bases between. CDR1 and CDR2 (germline): MNHNS, SASEGT. This CDR3 comprises 12 residues.